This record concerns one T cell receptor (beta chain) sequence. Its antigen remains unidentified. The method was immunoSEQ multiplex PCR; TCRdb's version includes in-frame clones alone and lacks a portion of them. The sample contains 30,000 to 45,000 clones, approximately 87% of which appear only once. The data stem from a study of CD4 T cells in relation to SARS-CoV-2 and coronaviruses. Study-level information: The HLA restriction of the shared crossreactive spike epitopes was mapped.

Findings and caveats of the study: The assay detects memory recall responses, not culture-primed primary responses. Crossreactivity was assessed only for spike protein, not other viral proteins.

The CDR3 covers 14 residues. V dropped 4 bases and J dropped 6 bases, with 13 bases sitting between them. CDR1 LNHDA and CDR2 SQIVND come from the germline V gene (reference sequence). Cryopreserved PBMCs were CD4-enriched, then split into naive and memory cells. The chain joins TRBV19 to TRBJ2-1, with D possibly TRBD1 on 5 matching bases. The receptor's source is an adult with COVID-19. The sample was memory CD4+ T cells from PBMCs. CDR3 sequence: CASSTLTAFNEQFF. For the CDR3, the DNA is TGTGCCAGTAGTACCCTGACAGCCTTCAATGAGCAGTTCTTC.